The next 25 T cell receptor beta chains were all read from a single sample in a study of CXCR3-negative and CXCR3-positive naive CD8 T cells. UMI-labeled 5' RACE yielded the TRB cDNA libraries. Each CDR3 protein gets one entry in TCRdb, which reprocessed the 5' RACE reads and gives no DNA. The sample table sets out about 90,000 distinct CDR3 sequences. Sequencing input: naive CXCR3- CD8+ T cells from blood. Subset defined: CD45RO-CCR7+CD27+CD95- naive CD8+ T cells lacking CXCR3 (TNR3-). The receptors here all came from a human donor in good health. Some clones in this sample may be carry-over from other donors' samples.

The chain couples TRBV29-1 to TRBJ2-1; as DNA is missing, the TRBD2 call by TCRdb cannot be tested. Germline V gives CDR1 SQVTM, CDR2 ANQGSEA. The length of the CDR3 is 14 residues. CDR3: CSVEAGTSGGEQFF.

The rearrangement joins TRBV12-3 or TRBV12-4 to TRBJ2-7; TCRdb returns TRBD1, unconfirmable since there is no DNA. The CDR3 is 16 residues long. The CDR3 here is CASSLAGRGGSYEQYF.

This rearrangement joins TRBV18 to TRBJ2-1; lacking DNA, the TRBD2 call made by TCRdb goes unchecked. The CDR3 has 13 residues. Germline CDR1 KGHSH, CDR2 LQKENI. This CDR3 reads CASSPNWDSEQFF.

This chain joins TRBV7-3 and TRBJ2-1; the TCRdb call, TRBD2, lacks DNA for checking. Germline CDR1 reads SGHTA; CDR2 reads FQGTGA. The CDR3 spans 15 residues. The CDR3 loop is CASSPRLAGHSEQFF. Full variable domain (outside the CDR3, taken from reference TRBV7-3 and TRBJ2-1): GAGVSQTPSNKVTEKGKYVELRCDPISGHTALYWYRQSLGQGPEFLIYFQGTGAADDSGLPNDRFFAVRPEGSVSTLKIQRTERGDSAVYLCASSPRLAGHSEQFFGPGTRLTVL.

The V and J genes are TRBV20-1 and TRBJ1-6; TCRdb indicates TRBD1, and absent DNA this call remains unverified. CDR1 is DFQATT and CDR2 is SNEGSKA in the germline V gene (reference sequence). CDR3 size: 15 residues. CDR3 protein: CSASGTGSDNSPLHF.

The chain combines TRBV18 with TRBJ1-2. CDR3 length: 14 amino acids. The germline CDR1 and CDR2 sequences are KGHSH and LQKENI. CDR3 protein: CASSPPGAAWGYTF.

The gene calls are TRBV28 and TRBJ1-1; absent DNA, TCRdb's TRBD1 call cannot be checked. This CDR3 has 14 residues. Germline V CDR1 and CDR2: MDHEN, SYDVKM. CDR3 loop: CASSPGQTPPEAFF.

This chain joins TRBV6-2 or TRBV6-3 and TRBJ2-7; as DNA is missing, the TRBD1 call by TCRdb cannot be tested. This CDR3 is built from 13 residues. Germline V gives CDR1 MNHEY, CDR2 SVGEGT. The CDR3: CASSYYRGYEQYF.

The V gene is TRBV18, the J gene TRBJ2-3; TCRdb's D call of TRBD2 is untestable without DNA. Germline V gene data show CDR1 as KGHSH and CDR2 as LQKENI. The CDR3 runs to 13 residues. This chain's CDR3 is CASLLGSTDTQYF.

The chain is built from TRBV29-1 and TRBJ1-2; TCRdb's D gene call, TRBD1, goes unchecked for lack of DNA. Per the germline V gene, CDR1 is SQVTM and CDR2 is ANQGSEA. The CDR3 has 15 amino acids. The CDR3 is CSVEDMDGDNYGYTF.

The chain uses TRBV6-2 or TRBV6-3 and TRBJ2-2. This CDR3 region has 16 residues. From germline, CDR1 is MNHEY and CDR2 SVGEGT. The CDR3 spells CASSSPSKVNTGELFF.

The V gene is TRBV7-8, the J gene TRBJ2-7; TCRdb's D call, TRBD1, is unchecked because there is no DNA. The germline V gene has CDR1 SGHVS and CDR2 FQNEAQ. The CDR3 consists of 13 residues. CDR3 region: CASSGDRFYEQYF.

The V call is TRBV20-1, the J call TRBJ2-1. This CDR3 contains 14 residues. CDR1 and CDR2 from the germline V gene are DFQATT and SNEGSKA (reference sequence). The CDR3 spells CSASRRGSYNEQFF.

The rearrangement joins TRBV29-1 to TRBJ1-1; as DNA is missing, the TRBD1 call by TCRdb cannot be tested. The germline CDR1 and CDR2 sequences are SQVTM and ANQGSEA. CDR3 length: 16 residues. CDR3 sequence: CSVEAGQAPENTEALF.

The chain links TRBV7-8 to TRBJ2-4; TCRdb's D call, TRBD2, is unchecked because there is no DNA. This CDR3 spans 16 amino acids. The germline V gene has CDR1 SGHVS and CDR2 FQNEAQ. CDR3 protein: CASSGPLAGGENIQYF.

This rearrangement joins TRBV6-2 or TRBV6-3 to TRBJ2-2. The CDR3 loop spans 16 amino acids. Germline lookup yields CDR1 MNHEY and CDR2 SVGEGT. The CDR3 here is CASSYDHTHLTGELFF.

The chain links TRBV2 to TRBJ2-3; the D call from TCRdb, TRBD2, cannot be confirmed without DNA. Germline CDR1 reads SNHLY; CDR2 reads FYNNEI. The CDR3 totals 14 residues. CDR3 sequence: CATTWAGGTDTQYF.

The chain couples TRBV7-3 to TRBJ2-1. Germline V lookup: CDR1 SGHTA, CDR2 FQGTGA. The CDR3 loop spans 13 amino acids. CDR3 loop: CASSQSSYNEQFF.

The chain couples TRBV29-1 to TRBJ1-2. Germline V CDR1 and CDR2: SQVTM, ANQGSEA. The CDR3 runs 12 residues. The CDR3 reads CSVVTGDYGYTF.

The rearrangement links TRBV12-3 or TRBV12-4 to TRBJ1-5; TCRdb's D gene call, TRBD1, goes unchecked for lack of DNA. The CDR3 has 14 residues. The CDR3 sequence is CASSSTGGDQPQHF.

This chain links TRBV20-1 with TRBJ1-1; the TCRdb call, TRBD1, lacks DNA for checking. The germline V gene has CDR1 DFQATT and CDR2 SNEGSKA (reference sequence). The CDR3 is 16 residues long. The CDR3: CSAHGQPHAMNTEAFF.

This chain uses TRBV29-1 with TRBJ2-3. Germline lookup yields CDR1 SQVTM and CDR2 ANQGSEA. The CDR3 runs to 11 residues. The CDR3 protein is CSVGSTDTQYF.

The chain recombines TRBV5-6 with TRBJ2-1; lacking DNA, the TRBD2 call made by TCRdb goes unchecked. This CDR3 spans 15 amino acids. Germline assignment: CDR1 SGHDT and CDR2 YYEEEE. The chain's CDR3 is CASSLVVSGYNEQFF.

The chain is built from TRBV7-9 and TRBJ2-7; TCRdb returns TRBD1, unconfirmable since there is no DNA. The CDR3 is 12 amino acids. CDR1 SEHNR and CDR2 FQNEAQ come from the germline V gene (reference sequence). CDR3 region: CASSSQGSEQYF.

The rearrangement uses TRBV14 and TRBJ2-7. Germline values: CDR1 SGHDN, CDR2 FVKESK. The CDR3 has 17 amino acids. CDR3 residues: CASSQGTQSRSPYEQYF.